This T cell receptor beta chain emerged from a study of shared clonotypes between healthy human individuals. Whole-study results and caveats: In contrast to clonotypes shared by all four donors, non-shared clonotypes had lower generation probabilities.

The CDR3 consists of 13 residues. Trimming stripped 3 bases from V and 2 bases from J, with 11 bases between. Germline CDR1 GTSNPN, CDR2 SVGIG (reference sequence). Measured with immunoSEQ multiplex PCR; TCRdb has only the in-frame clones, and not every one. The sample includes 1,400,000 or so clones, less than 99% of them seen just once. Comments on this clone: Its antigen is unidentified.

The genes are TRBV30 and TRBJ2-7, with D perhaps given as TRBD1 or TRBD2 (6 bases each). Sequencing was done on a sample of naive CD4+ T cells sorted from blood. Subset in this sample: CD45RA+ positively selected. The source of this sequence is a man aged 25 to 45 in good health. The CDR3 loop reads CAWSGGTPYEQYF. As DNA, the CDR3 is TGTGCCTGGAGCGGCGGGACACCCTACGAGCAGTACTTC.